These T cell receptor beta chains were read from a single sample in a study of metastatic and nonmetastatic thyroid tumors. TCRdb used MiXCR to call clones anew from the PCR reads. The sample lists around 25,000 clones, around 25% occurring once. Sequencing used blood. All receptors derive from a female donor with papillary thyroid cancer or a benign thyroid nodule (not recorded which). Some clones in this sample may be carry-over from other donors' samples. Both conserved end residues are part of each CDR3. Rows may omit the clone size; those that give it use once, few, many or a size class.

TRBV18	TRBJ2-3	many	CASSPGTGGKDTQYF
TRBV7-2	TRBJ2-7	few	CASSFQGYEQYF
TRBV12-3/TRBV12-4	TRBJ2-2	NA	CASGPGELFF
TRBV30	TRBJ2-2	NA	CAWSVGGSAAGELFF
TRBV7-8	TRBJ2-5	many	CASSWTSGQETQYF
TRBV18	TRBJ2-1	few	CASSQVGGSYNEQFF
TRBV20-1	TRBJ2-5	NA	CSARGEILAGGPQETQYF
TRBV5-8	TRBJ1-5	NA	CASETGQGPHQPQHF
TRBV5-1	TRBJ1-2	NA	CASSLADYGYTF
TRBV2	TRBJ2-4	many	CASRMNPGGDPRNIQYF
TRBV29-1	TRBJ1-3	NA	CSVRYIFSGNTIYF
TRBV5-4	TRBJ1-6	many	CASSNQGVVSPLHF
TRBV2	TRBJ2-7	NA	CASMTRGNYEQYF
TRBV27	TRBJ2-1	medium-sized	CASSHPTQSSYNEQFF
TRBV28	TRBJ1-3	medium-sized	CASSSEVSGNTIYF
TRBV4-2	TRBJ1-1	many	CASSQVFAEAFF
TRBV27	TRBJ2-7	NA	CASSARHTSGRACEQYF
TRBV20-1	TRBJ2-3	NA	CSARSDGRGMAGSTYTQYF
TRBV6-2/TRBV6-3	TRBJ2-2	medium-sized	CASSQEYRESNTGELFF
TRBV4-2	TRBJ2-7	many	CASSQGVGMQQGGEQYF
TRBV14	TRBJ1-1	many	CASSQDRVNTEAFF
TRBV15	TRBJ1-3	few	CATSRGGRTSGNTIYF
TRBV11-1	TRBJ1-3	medium-sized	CASRPSGTGPSGNTIYF
TRBV25-1	TRBJ1-2	few	CASSGLKGARGYTF
TRBV6-1	TRBJ1-2	few	CASSEDGYTF
TRBV7-2	TRBJ1-1	many	CASLPRGTHTEAFF
TRBV13	TRBJ1-2	NA	CASSSDRTYGYTF
TRBV20-1	TRBJ2-1	NA	CSARTSGVDYNEQFF
TRBV6-1	TRBJ2-7	NA	CASSVGDSLHEQYF
TRBV19	TRBJ1-5	NA	CASSSPGTGVNQPQHF
TRBV2	TRBJ2-1	medium-sized	CASSGGTGRDEQFF
TRBV5-4	TRBJ2-5	many	CASSGGVAGRRRETQYF
TRBV5-1	TRBJ2-2	NA	CASSSLGVAVNTWELFF
TRBV29-1	TRBJ2-1	many	CSVEVSGAKYNEQFF
TRBV6-1	TRBJ1-2	many	CASSLTQRGGGYTF
TRBV7-8	TRBJ1-6	many	CASSPLTGFDSPLHF
TRBV6-1	TRBJ2-2	NA	CASSPRDGVITGELFF
TRBV20-1	TRBJ1-2	NA	CSASTDRGRNYGYTF
TRBV6-1	TRBJ2-1	NA	CASRRGKNNYQFF
TRBV19	TRBJ1-2	NA	CASSIGRAYYGYTF
TRBV11-2	TRBJ2-1	NA	CASSLGAYENNEQFF
TRBV30	TRBJ1-5	medium-sized	CAWSLDKGRGNQPQHF
TRBV20-1	TRBJ2-1	NA	CSSEGLAGHEQFF
TRBV7-2	TRBJ1-3	many	CASSLPGDRNSGNTIYF
TRBV6-1	TRBJ1-1	NA	CASSNRGRNTEAFF
TRBV6-1	TRBJ1-5	few	CASTGGGDQPQHF
TRBV9	TRBJ2-2	NA	CASSRRGGLTGELFF
TRBV7-2	TRBJ2-1	NA	CASSPLGYNNEQFF
TRBV2	TRBJ2-7	NA	CASSVYEQYF
TRBV30	TRBJ1-2	medium-sized	CAWSSPDREIRGYTF
TRBV2	TRBJ2-5	many	CASRGGPSLAETQYF
TRBV6-4	TRBJ2-1	many	CASSQLAGEVNEQFF